The present TCR beta chain was sequenced within a study of early T cells in non-severe SARS-CoV-2 infection. Turning to the study itself: Sequenced bulk RNA came from whole blood that was unsorted, and chains were unpaired.

This clonotype has just a few counts. Its antigen is unknown. Study-level findings and limits: Clonotype matching in VDJdb favored anti-spike CD8 responses and did not capture private and CD4 specificities.

TCRdb used MiXCR to reprocess the 5' RACE reads, holding one entry per CDR3 protein. The sample has roughly 45,000 distinct CDR3 sequences, roughly 10% seen once. This TCR came from an adult who was a healthcare worker with PCR-confirmed SARS-CoV-2 infection or an uninfected control (not recorded which). Sequenced input: whole blood.

Here the CDR3 reads CSVADRNQETQYF. In DNA, the CDR3 is TGCAGTGTTGCCGACAGGAACCAAGAGACCCAGTACTTC. The chain couples TRBV20-1 to TRBJ2-5, with D possibly matching TRBD1 (6 bases). This CDR3 is built from 13 residues. V was trimmed by 7 bases and J by 0 bases, leaving 12 bases between them. Germline V gene data show CDR1 as DFQATT and CDR2 as SNEGSKA (reference sequence).